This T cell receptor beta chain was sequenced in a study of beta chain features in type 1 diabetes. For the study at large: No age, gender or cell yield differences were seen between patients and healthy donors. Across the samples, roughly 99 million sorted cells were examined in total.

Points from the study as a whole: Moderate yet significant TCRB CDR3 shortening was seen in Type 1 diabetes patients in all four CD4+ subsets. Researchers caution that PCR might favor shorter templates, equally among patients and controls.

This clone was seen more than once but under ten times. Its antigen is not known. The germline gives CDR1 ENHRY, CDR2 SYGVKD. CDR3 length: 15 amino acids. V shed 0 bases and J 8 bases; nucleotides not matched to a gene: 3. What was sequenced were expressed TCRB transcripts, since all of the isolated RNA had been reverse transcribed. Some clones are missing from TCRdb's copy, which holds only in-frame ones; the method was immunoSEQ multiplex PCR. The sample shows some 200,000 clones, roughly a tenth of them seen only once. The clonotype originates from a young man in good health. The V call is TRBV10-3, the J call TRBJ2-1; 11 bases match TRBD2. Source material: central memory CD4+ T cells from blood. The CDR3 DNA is TGTGCCATCAGTGAGTCGTTAGCGGGAGGGGATGAGCAGTTCTTC. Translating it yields CAISESLAGGDEQFF.